There are a few counts of the clone carrying this T cell receptor beta chain. Its matching antigen is unknown. V lost 5 bases to trimming and J lost 6 bases; unmatched junction nucleotides: 6. The CDR3 covers 13 residues. TCR beta cDNA libraries had unique molecular identifiers. TCRdb re-derived calls from the PCR reads in MiXCR, one entry per CDR3 protein. The top ten clones hold 4% to 5% of a sample with about 770,000 distinct CDR3 sequences, about 45% of them seen once. This record belongs to a study of post-analysis software for immune sequencing data. Study as a whole: The courses of disease that were included comprised relapsing-remitting, secondary progressive and progressive-relapsing multiple sclerosis.

Regarding the study as a whole: Normalized Chao1 diversity was significantly reduced in patients versus controls. Those samples that were prepared in the same batch co-clustered strongly by F measure. Patients showed TRBV5-6, TRBV5-1 and TRBV20-1 among five TRBV segments more frequent than in controls.

The sequence was obtained from a girl aged 5 to 17 with multiple sclerosis. Sample: blood. V and J are TRBV12-3 or TRBV12-4 and TRBJ2-5, with 7 bases aligning to TRBD1. The CDR3 DNA is TGTGCCAGCAGTCCCCGGGACAGCCAGACCCAGTACTTC. This translates into CASSPRDSQTQYF.